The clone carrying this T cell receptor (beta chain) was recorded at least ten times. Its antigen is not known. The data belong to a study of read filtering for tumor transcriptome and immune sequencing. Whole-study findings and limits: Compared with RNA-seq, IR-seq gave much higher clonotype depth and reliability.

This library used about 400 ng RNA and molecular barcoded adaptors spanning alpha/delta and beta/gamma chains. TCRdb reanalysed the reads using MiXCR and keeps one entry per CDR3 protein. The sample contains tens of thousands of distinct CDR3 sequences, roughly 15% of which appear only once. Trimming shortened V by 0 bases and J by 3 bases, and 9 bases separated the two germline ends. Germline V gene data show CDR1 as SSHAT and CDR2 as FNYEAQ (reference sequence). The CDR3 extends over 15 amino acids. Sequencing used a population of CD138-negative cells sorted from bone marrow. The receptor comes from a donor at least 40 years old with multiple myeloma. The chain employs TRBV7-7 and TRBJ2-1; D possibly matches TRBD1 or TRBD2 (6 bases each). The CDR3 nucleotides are TGTGCCAGCAGCTTAGCTGGGGGGCTCTACAATGAGCAGTTCTTC. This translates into CASSLAGGLYNEQFF.